This T cell receptor (beta chain) is drawn from a study of blood T cell repertoires in COVID-19. Looking at the study overall: There were acute and convalescent COVID-19 samples, and they came from the United States, Italy and Spain.

The repertoire was sequenced with immunoSEQ multiplex PCR; TCRdb's copy has only in-frame clones and lacks some. The sample records hundreds of thousands of clones, approximately 91% being singletons. This CDR3 spans 14 amino acids. Germline V gives CDR1 MNHEY, CDR2 SVGAGI. V trimming: 10 bases; J trimming: 0 bases; junction bases outside the gene matches: 7. The chain links TRBV6-5 to TRBJ1-2; 8 bases agree with TRBD1. This clonotype was obtained from a woman between 40 and 55 years old who had recovered from COVID-19. Sequenced sample: peripheral blood. The CDR3 reads CAIALGQANYGYTF. DNA of the CDR3: TGTGCCATCGCCCTGGGACAGGCTAACTATGGCTACACCTTC.